Following are 21 T cell receptor beta chains from one sample sequenced in a study of T-cell memory formation after mild COVID-19. MiXCR was run by TCRdb on the 5' RACE reads, yielding one entry per CDR3 protein. The sample records approximately 490,000 distinct CDR3 sequences, over 20% being singletons. What was sequenced was PBMCs or a T cell subset sorted from them (not recorded which). The receptors originated from an adult woman who had mild COVID-19 (a few samples of this study predate the infection). Cell type and time point are not known.

J is TRBJ1-2 and V is TRBV7-9, with D unclear. V lost 3 bases and J 8 bases, leaving 4 bases between the germline ends. CDR1 is SEHNR, CDR2 FQNEAQ, per germline (reference sequence). The CDR3 runs 10 residues. This chain's CDR3 is CASSFAGYTF. As DNA, the CDR3 is TGTGCCAGCAGCTTTGCCGGCTACACCTTC.

V usage is TRBV27 and J usage is TRBJ2-7; TRBD1 matches at 9 bases. The J segment lost 3 bases and the V segment lost 1 base, leaving 10 bases of the junction unmatched. This CDR3 has 17 residues. Germline lookup yields CDR1 MNHEY and CDR2 SMNVEV (reference sequence). CDR3 sequence: CASSLFGWDRVNYEQYF. The DNA for the CDR3 is TGTGCCAGCAGTTTATTCGGTTGGGACAGGGTGAACTACGAGCAGTACTTC.

The rearrangement uses TRBV6-5 and TRBJ1-1; TRBD1 aligns across 7 bases. This CDR3 is 14 amino acids long. J was trimmed by 7 bases and V by 6 bases; bases with no gene match: 11. Germline CDR1 reads MNHEY; CDR2 reads SVGAGI. This CDR3 is CASSDAAHRGEAFF. In DNA form, the CDR3 reads TGTGCCAGCAGCGACGCGGCACACAGGGGTGAAGCTTTCTTT.

The chain combines TRBV20-1 with TRBJ2-2; possibly TRBD1 or TRBD2 for D (5 bases each). Germline V gene sequence: CDR1 DFQATT, CDR2 SNEGSKA (reference sequence). Trimming left V 0 bases short and J 2 bases short, with 10 bases between. This CDR3 has 15 residues. CDR3 sequence: CSARESGRNTGELFF. CDR3 coding DNA: TGCAGTGCTAGAGAATCAGGGAGAAACACCGGGGAGCTGTTTTTT.

This clonotype has just a few counts. This chain links TRBV10-3 with TRBJ2-1; D gene unclear. Trimming left V 3 bases short and J 6 bases short, with 12 bases between. Germline assignment: CDR1 ENHRY and CDR2 SYGVKD. CDR3 length: 14 residues. CDR3 sequence (DNA): TGTGCCATCAGTGATCAGGAGCAAGTCAATGAGCAGTTCTTC. Its protein product is CAISDQEQVNEQFF.

Only a few counts were recorded for this clonotype. The J gene is TRBJ2-7, the V gene TRBV7-2, with 8 nucleotides matching TRBD2. With 4 bases clipped from V and 0 bases from J, the junction kept 5 bases outside the gene matches. Germline CDR1 SGHTA, CDR2 FQGNSA. CDR3 size: 15 residues. The CDR3 protein is CASSSGLAASYEQYF. The CDR3 DNA reads TGTGCCAGCAGCTCCGGACTAGCCGCCTCCTACGAGCAGTACTTC.

This clonotype was seen only a few times. The chain combines TRBV7-8 with TRBJ1-2; TRBD1 matches 7 bases. Germline V gene data show CDR1 as SGHVS and CDR2 as FQNEAQ. J was trimmed by 8 bases and V by 5 bases; bases with no gene match: 11. The CDR3 loop spans 14 amino acids. As DNA, the CDR3 is TGTGCCAGCAGCGAAAGGAACAGGGGCGGCGGCTACACCTTC. This gives the protein CASSERNRGGGYTF. The full variable domain, completed using reference TRBV7-8 and TRBJ1-2, is GAGVSQSPRYKVAKRGQDVALRCDPISGHVSLFWYQQALGQGPEFLTYFQNEAQLDKSGLPSDRFFAERPEGSVSTLKIQRTQQEDSAVYLCASSERNRGGGYTFGSGTRLTVV.

The chain employs TRBV19 and TRBJ2-1; D might be TRBD1 or TRBD2, each matching 6 bases. Trimming shortened V by 5 bases and J by 6 bases, and 17 bases separated the two germline ends. The CDR3 is made up of 15 amino acids. Germline CDR1 reads LNHDA; CDR2 reads SQIVND (reference sequence). In DNA form, the CDR3 reads TGTGCCAGTAGTGTCGGGACGTGGGGGGCCAATGAGCAGTTCTTC. Its translation is CASSVGTWGANEQFF.

The chain links TRBV6-1 to TRBJ2-3; D might be TRBD1 (6 bases). CDR1 is MNHNS, CDR2 SASEGT, per germline. Trimming took 6 bases from V and 2 from J, leaving 18 bases between them. The CDR3 is 16 amino acids. This CDR3 reads CASSDLTGTITDTQYF. The CDR3 DNA is TGTGCCAGCAGCGATTTGACAGGAACCATCACAGATACGCAGTATTTT.

Only a few counts were recorded for this clonotype. This chain uses TRBV12-3 or TRBV12-4 with TRBJ1-3; 10 bases line up with TRBD1. The V segment lost 6 bases and the J segment 0 bases; nucleotides outside the gene matches: 14. The CDR3 is made up of 19 amino acids. In nucleotides, the CDR3 is TGTGCCAGCAGCTCCCGGGACAGGGGCTACCCCGGCTCTGGAAACACCATATATTTT. Its protein is CASSSRDRGYPGSGNTIYF.

There are a few counts of this clonotype. The rearrangement joins TRBV5-5 to TRBJ2-7, with 9 bases identical to TRBD2. Germline values: CDR1 SGHKS, CDR2 YYEKEE (reference sequence). This CDR3 is built from 14 residues. With V trimmed by 2 bases and J by 7 bases, 7 bases remained unmatched. The CDR3 reads CASSFGVAGAEQYF. CDR3 DNA: TGTGCCAGCAGCTTCGGAGTAGCGGGGGCAGAGCAGTACTTC.

J is TRBJ2-1 and V is TRBV2; D ambiguous. The CDR3 contains 13 residues. Trimming pared 7 bases from V and 5 bases from J, leaving 12 bases between. Germline V lookup: CDR1 SNHLY, CDR2 FYNNEI. CDR3 loop: CASTPLLDNEQFF. The CDR3 DNA sequence: TGTGCCAGCACTCCGCTACTGGACAATGAGCAGTTCTTC.

This clonotype was recorded a few times. The rearrangement uses TRBV6-1 and TRBJ1-1, with D perhaps TRBD1 (5 bases). Germline V gene sequence: CDR1 MNHNS, CDR2 SASEGT. Trimming pared 10 bases from V and 1 base from J, leaving 19 bases between. CDR3 size: 15 residues. The CDR3 loop reads CATMREDTPNTEAFF. In DNA, the CDR3 is TGTGCCACCATGCGAGAGGACACCCCGAACACTGAAGCTTTCTTT.

In this sample, this clonotype turned up many times. This chain connects TRBV20-1 to TRBJ1-2; D gene unclear. V was clipped by 3 bases and J by 0 bases, with 11 bases between them. CDR1 DFQATT and CDR2 SNEGSKA come from the germline V gene (reference sequence). This CDR3 comprises 14 residues. The CDR3 here is CSASRTLTNYGYTF. Here the CDR3 DNA reads TGCAGTGCTAGTAGGACGCTTACTAACTATGGCTACACCTTC.

The chain carries TRBV4-1 and TRBJ1-5, with TRBD1 as a possible D gene (5 bases). This CDR3 spans 15 amino acids. Germline V gene sequence: CDR1 MGHRA, CDR2 YSYEKL. V gave up 0 bases and J gave up 6 bases, with 12 bases separating them. The CDR3 coding sequence is TGCGCCAGCAGCCAAGATGGTACAGGCAGTCAGCCCCAGCATTTT. Translating gives CASSQDGTGSQPQHF.

The sample holds many counts of this clonotype. The chain combines TRBV29-1 with TRBJ1-5; TRBD1 matches at 10 bases. CDR1 is SQVTM, CDR2 ANQGSEA, per germline. CDR3 length: 14 amino acids. V was pared by 4 bases and J by 5 bases, with 5 bases of the junction left unmatched. In DNA form, the CDR3 reads TGCAGCGTTGCCACCGGGACAGGGGATCAGCCCCAGCATTTT. It codes for CSVATGTGDQPQHF.

The chain recombines TRBV14 with TRBJ2-5; no reliable D call. The germline CDR1 and CDR2 sequences are SGHDN and FVKESK. V lost 1 base and J lost 2, with 8 bases in between. The length of the CDR3 is 14 residues. This CDR3 reads CASSQAGFQETQYF. The CDR3 bases are TGTGCCAGCAGCCAAGCCGGTTTTCAAGAGACCCAGTACTTC.

This clonotype was picked up a small number of times. The genes are TRBV7-6 and TRBJ2-1; 9 bases fit TRBD1. Germline V gene lookup returns CDR1 SGHVS and CDR2 FNYEAQ. The ends lost 3 bases at V and 2 bases at J; junction bases unmatched: 5. The CDR3 consists of 16 residues. The CDR3 protein is CASSLGQGGPYNEQFF. CDR3 DNA sequence: TGTGCCAGCAGCTTGGGACAGGGCGGGCCCTACAATGAGCAGTTCTTC.

This clonotype was seen more than once but under ten times. The rearrangement links TRBV15 to TRBJ2-3; perhaps D is TRBD1 or TRBD2 (6 bases each). Germline CDR1 LNHNV, CDR2 YYDKDF (reference sequence). V was shortened by 4 bases and J by 4 bases, with 18 bases between the two germline ends. The CDR3 consists of 16 residues. The CDR3 DNA follows: TGTGCCACCAGCATTGAGGGGGACTTGGATGCAGATACGCAGTATTTT. It specifies CATSIEGDLDADTQYF. The variable domain in full, completed from reference TRBV15 and TRBJ2-3, reads DAMVIQNPRYQVTQFGKPVTLSCSQTLNHNVMYWYQQKSSQAPKLLFHYYDKDFNNEADTPDNFQSRRPNTSFCFLDIRSPGLGDTAMYLCATSIEGDLDADTQYFGPGTRLTVL.

The chain combines TRBV19 with TRBJ2-7; either TRBD1 or TRBD2 may supply D (7 bases each). Germline values: CDR1 LNHDA, CDR2 SQIVND (reference sequence). The length of the CDR3 is 15 residues. Trimming cost V 6 bases and J 5 bases, with 20 bases left between them. The CDR3 here is CASSSGGGGNHEQYF. In DNA, the CDR3 is TGTGCCAGTAGCTCGGGGGGAGGGGGCAACCACGAGCAGTACTTC.

This clonotype has at least ten counts. The V call is TRBV7-3, the J call TRBJ2-3; 7 positions agree with TRBD2. This CDR3 has 17 amino acids. Germline CDR1 SGHTA, CDR2 FQGTGA. The J segment lost 0 bases and the V segment lost 5 bases, leaving 11 bases of the junction unmatched. The CDR3 nucleotides read TGTGCCAGCAGCCTGGGGCCTAGCGGCCTTAGCACAGATACGCAGTATTTT. Translation: CASSLGPSGLSTDTQYF.